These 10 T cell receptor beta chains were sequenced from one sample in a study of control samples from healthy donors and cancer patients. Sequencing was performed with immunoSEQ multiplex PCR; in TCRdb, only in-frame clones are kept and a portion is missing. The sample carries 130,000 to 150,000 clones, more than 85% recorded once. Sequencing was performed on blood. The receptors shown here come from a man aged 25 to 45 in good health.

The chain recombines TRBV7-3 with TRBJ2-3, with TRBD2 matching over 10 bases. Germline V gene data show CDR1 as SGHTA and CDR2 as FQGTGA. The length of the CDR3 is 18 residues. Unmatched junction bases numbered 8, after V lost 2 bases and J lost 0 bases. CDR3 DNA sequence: TGTGCCAGCAGCTTATACCCTAGCGGGGGAAATAGCACAGATACGCAGTATTTT. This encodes CASSLYPSGGNSTDTQYF.

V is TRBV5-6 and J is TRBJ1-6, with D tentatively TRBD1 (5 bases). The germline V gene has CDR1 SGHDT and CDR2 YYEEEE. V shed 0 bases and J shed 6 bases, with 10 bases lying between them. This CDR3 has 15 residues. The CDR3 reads CASSLVRQINSPLHF. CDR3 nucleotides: TGTGCCAGCAGCTTGGTCCGACAGATTAATTCACCCCTCCACTTT.

The CDR3 protein is CASSQVAGGAYNEQFF. CDR3 in DNA: TGTGCCAGCAGCCAGGTAGCGGGGGGGGCCTACAATGAGCAGTTCTTC. V is TRBV14 and J is TRBJ2-1, with 11 bases identical to TRBD2. The V and J ends lost 3 bases and 2 bases, in that order; junction bases with no gene match: 3. The CDR3 is 16 residues long. Germline V gene lookup returns CDR1 SGHDN and CDR2 FVKESK.

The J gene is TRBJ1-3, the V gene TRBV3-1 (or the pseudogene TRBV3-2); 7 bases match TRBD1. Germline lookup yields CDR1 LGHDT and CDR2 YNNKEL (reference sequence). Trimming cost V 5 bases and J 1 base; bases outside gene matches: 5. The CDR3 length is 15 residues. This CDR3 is CASSTRQGSGNTIYF. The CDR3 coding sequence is TGTGCCAGCAGCACCCGACAGGGTTCTGGAAACACCATATATTTT.

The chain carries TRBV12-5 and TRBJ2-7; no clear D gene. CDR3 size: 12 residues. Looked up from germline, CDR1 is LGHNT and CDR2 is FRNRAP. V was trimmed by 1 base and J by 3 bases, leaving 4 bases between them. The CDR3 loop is CASGLGYYEQYF. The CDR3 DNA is TGTGCTAGTGGTTTGGGATACTACGAGCAGTACTTC. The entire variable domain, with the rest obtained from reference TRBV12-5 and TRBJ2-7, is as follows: DARVTQTPRHKVTEMGQEVTMRCQPILGHNTVFWYRQTMMQGLELLAYFRNRAPLDDSGMPKDRFSAEMPDATLATLKIQPSEPRDSAVYFCASGLGYYEQYFGPGTRLTVT.

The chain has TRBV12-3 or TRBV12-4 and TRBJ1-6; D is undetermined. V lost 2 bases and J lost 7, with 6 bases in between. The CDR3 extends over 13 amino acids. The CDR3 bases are TGTGCCAGCAGTTTAAGCACAAATTCACCCCTCCACTTT. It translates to CASSLSTNSPLHF.

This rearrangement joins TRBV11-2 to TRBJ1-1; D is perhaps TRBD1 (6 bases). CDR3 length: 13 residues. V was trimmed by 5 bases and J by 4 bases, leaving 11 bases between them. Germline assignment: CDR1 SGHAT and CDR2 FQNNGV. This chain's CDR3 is CASSKGTPTEAFF. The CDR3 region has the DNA TGTGCCAGCAGCAAAGGGACACCCACTGAAGCTTTCTTT.

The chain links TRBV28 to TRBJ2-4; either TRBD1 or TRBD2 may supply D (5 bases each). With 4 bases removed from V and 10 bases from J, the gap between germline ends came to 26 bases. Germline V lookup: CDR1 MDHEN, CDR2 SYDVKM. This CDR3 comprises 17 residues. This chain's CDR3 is CASSSEMWGTSQGIQYF. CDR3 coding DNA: TGTGCCAGCAGTTCAGAAATGTGGGGGACCAGCCAAGGGATTCAGTACTTC.

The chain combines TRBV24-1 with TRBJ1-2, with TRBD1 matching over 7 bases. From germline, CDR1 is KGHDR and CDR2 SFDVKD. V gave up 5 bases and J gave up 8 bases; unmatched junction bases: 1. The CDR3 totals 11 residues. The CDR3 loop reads CATSGDSGYTF. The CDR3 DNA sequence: TGTGCCACCAGTGGGGACAGCGGCTACACCTTC.

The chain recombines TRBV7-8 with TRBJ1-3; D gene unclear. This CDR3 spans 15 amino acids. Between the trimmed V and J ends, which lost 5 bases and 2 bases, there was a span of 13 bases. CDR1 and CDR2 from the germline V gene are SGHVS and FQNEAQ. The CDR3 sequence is CASSPREAPGNTIYF. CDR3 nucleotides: TGTGCCAGCAGCCCACGGGAGGCCCCTGGAAACACCATATATTTT.